The subject of this entry is one TCR beta chain. These data belong to a study of T cell changes during pregnancy in multiple sclerosis. The length of the CDR3 is 12 residues. Deletions cut 1 base from V and 8 bases from J, with 5 bases between. Germline CDR1 and CDR2: SEHNR and FQNEAQ (reference sequence). Some clones are missing from TCRdb's copy, which holds only in-frame ones; the method was immunoSEQ multiplex PCR. Of more than 25,000 clones listed, roughly 89% are singletons. This TCR came from a female donor in good health, enrolled as a control in a pregnancy study. This sequence joins TRBV7-9 and TRBJ2-2; D is unresolved. Material: CD8+ T cells from peripheral blood mononuclear cells, obtained in the second trimester of pregnancy. CDR3 DNA sequence: TGTGCCAGCAGCTTAGTAGTGGGGGAGCTGTTTTTT. Protein: CASSLVVGELFF.